The clone carrying this TCR beta chain was counted a single time. Antigen unknown. TCR alpha and beta CDR3 regions were amplified from RNA using iRepertoire nested multiplex PCR. TCRdb reprocessed the multiplex PCR reads with MiXCR, giving one entry per CDR3 protein. Of fewer than 7,500 distinct CDR3 sequences listed, under 45% are singletons. V was clipped by 3 bases and J by 6 bases, with 20 bases between them. The CDR3 spans 15 residues. Looked up from germline, CDR1 is DFQATT and CDR2 is SNEGSKA (reference sequence). This entry comes from a study of glioma-infiltrating T cells. Study observations and caveats: Very few CDR3 sequences were shared between tissue and blood. Non-neoplastic patients had below-expected tissue-blood divergence, while all gliomas exceeded expectation.

The sequenced sample consisted of glioma tissue, nonneoplastic brain tissue, or PBMCs (not recorded which). This TCR was recovered from a human donor with low-grade glioma or glioblastoma, undergoing nonglioma brain surgery, or in good health (not recorded which). The chain joins TRBV20-1 to TRBJ2-5; D may correspond to TRBD1 or TRBD2 (5 bases each). CDR3 sequence (DNA): TGCAGTGCTAGCCCGGGACCAGCTAGGTATCAGACCCAGTACTTC. Translating it yields CSASPGPARYQTQYF.